The 17 T cell receptor beta chains below all came from one sample that was sequenced in a study of patients and donors after allogeneic stem cell transplantation. A single record per CDR3 protein comes from TCRdb applying MiXCR to the RT-PCR reads. The profile shows some 150,000 distinct CDR3 sequences, approximately 37% of them singletons. Sequencing used blood, either unsorted or a sorted T cell fraction (not recorded which). The receptor source for this set is a human donor who was either an allogeneic HSCT recipient or a stem cell or donor lymphocyte infusion donor (not recorded which). It is not recorded whose cells these are; they may come from a transplant donor.

The chain couples TRBV20-1 to TRBJ1-5, with 8 bases that match TRBD1. The germline CDR1 and CDR2 sequences are DFQATT and SNEGSKA (reference sequence). The CDR3 runs to 18 residues. Germline trimming cut 2 bases from V and 2 bases from J; bases unmatched to any gene: 14. CDR3 region: CSARSVPGQAWGNQPQHF. In nucleotides, the CDR3 is TGCAGTGCTAGATCCGTCCCGGGACAGGCTTGGGGCAATCAGCCCCAGCATTTT.

This clonotype has just a few counts. The V gene is TRBV27, the J gene TRBJ1-2; TRBD1 agrees at 10 bases. Germline-derived CDR1 and CDR2 are MNHEY and SMNVEV (reference sequence). The CDR3 is made up of 17 amino acids. J lost 3 bases, V lost 3 bases, and 10 bases had no gene match. CDR3 DNA: TGTGCCAGCAGTTTGAGGTCGACAGGGGGCCTGTACTATGGCTACACCTTC. Its translation is CASSLRSTGGLYYGYTF.

This clonotype was detected only a few times. This sequence joins TRBV5-1 and TRBJ1-6; D is perhaps TRBD1 (5 bases). This CDR3 has 15 residues. CDR1 SGHRS and CDR2 YFSETQ come from the germline V gene. V gave up 0 bases and J gave up 9 bases, with 13 bases separating them. For the CDR3, the DNA is TGCGCCAGCAGCTTGGCAGAGGGGAAGGCTTCACCCCTCCACTTT. This sequence encodes CASSLAEGKASPLHF.

The chain uses TRBV20-1 and TRBJ2-7; D ambiguous. Germline CDR1 and CDR2: DFQATT and SNEGSKA (reference sequence). V dropped 1 base and J dropped 2 bases, with 9 bases sitting between them. The CDR3 has 13 amino acids. The CDR3 DNA is TGCAGTGCTAGAGGGATCGCGGCCTACGAGCAGTACTTC. Residues: CSARGIAAYEQYF.

The sample holds a few counts of this clonotype. This rearrangement joins TRBV20-1 to TRBJ1-2; perhaps TRBD1 as D (5 bases). V lost 3 bases and J 8 bases, leaving 13 bases between the germline ends. The CDR3 sequence is 12 residues long. Germline CDR1 DFQATT, CDR2 SNEGSKA (reference sequence). The CDR3 protein is CSARGQGAGYTF. The CDR3 nucleotides are TGCAGTGCTAGGGGGCAGGGTGCGGGCTACACCTTC.

V and J are TRBV7-2 and TRBJ1-2; 9 bases line up with TRBD1. Germline CDR1 reads SGHTA; CDR2 reads FQGNSA. This CDR3 has 17 residues. The V segment lost 2 bases and the J segment 0 bases; nucleotides outside the gene matches: 7. Written as DNA, the CDR3 is TGTGCCAGCAGCTTAAAAGGGACAGGGTTTACTAACTATGGCTACACCTTC. This translates into CASSLKGTGFTNYGYTF.

This clonotype came up a few times. The chain recombines TRBV29-1 with TRBJ1-1, with D hard to call. The CDR3 is 10 amino acids. The ends were cut back, 7 bases at V and 7 bases at J, with 10 bases in the middle. Germline-derived CDR1 and CDR2 are SQVTM and ANQGSEA. The CDR3, as DNA: TGCAGCGACGGCGGGCATGAAGCTTTCTTT. This sequence encodes CSDGGHEAFF.

The chain joins TRBV5-1 to TRBJ1-4, with TRBD1 matching over 10 bases. Germline V CDR1 and CDR2: SGHRS, YFSETQ. The length of the CDR3 is 15 residues. The junction had 4 bases not matched to a gene; V was cut back by 2 bases and J by 6 bases. For the CDR3, the DNA is TGCGCCAGCAGCTTAGACAGGGGGCGAGATGAAAAACTGTTTTTT. Protein: CASSLDRGRDEKLFF. Together with reference TRBV5-1 and TRBJ1-4, the CDR3 gives the full variable domain: KAGVTQTPRYLIKTRGQQVTLSCSPISGHRSVSWYQQTPGQGLQFLFEYFSETQRNKGNFPGRFSGRQFSNSRSEMNVSTLELGDSALYLCASSLDRGRDEKLFFGSGTQLSVL.

V is TRBV9 and J is TRBJ1-5, with D uncertain. The length of the CDR3 is 13 residues. From germline, CDR1 is SGDLS and CDR2 YYNGEE. V was cut by 0 bases and J by 5 bases, with 6 bases left in between. The CDR3 region is CASSVGIHQPQHF. DNA of the CDR3: TGTGCCAGCAGCGTAGGTATACATCAGCCCCAGCATTTT.

The V and J genes are TRBV9 and TRBJ1-2; TRBD1 is a possible D gene (5 bases). CDR1 and CDR2 from the germline V gene are SGDLS and YYNGEE. V was clipped by 4 bases and J by 7 bases, with 17 bases between them. The length of the CDR3 is 14 residues. This CDR3 reads CASSTSQGSGGYTF. In DNA form, the CDR3 reads TGTGCCAGCAGCACCTCCCAGGGTTCGGGTGGCTACACCTTC.

This clonotype was seen a handful of times. The rearrangement links TRBV4-3 to TRBJ1-4; no definite D call. The CDR3 runs to 15 residues. V was clipped by 4 bases and J by 3 bases, with 12 bases between them. Germline V gene lookup returns CDR1 LGHNA and CDR2 YSLEER. The chain's CDR3 is CASSPIVLANEKLFF. The CDR3 DNA is TGCGCCAGCAGCCCTATAGTTCTGGCTAATGAAAAACTGTTTTTT.

There are a few counts of this clonotype. The chain links TRBV6-1 to TRBJ1-5; D unclear. Trimming removed 8 bases at V and 4 bases at J, with 3 bases between. The CDR3 loop spans 10 amino acids. Germline lookup yields CDR1 MNHNS and CDR2 SASEGT. CDR3: CASSNQPQHF. CDR3 DNA sequence: TGTGCCAGCTCAAATCAGCCCCAGCATTTT.

This clonotype showed up just a few times. The chain carries TRBV5-5 and TRBJ1-4; D perhaps matches TRBD1 (6 bases). The CDR3 runs to 17 residues. CDR1 and CDR2 from the germline V gene are SGHKS and YYEKEE (reference sequence). V shed 0 bases and J shed 3 bases, with 15 bases lying between them. CDR3 residues: CASSLGQGPSPNEKLFF. CDR3 sequence (DNA): TGTGCCAGCAGCTTGGGTCAGGGGCCGAGTCCTAATGAAAAACTGTTTTTT.

The J gene is TRBJ1-1, the V gene TRBV28; D ambiguous. The CDR3 loop spans 15 amino acids. Germline V gives CDR1 MDHEN, CDR2 SYDVKM. Trimming pared 4 bases from V and 4 bases from J, leaving 16 bases between. Here the CDR3 reads CASSSPLPRSTEAFF. CDR3 nucleotides: TGTGCCAGCAGTTCGCCCCTCCCCAGAAGCACTGAAGCTTTCTTT. Supplemented by reference TRBV28 and TRBJ1-1, the full variable domain reads DVKVTQSSRYLVKRTGEKVFLECVQDMDHENMFWYRQDPGLGLRLIYFSYDVKMKEKGDIPEGYSVSREKKERFSLILESASTNQTSMYLCASSSPLPRSTEAFFGQGTRLTVV.

The table lists this clonotype with many counts. The chain carries TRBV20-1 and TRBJ1-2; D not certain. The CDR3 runs 12 residues. Germline CDR1 DFQATT, CDR2 SNEGSKA (reference sequence). Trimming left V 5 bases short and J 5 bases short, with 12 bases between. The DNA of the CDR3 is TGCAGTGCTGAGGTTAGGTTTTATGGCTACACCTTC. This translates into CSAEVRFYGYTF.

CDR3 sequence reads: CSAGPLAGVDEQFF. In nucleotides, the CDR3 is TGCAGCGCCGGCCCACTAGCGGGGGTGGATGAGCAGTTCTTC. The chain links TRBV29-1 to TRBJ2-1, with 11 nucleotides matching TRBD2. The CDR3 contains 14 residues. Germline V gives CDR1 SQVTM, CDR2 ANQGSEA. V trimming: 7 bases; J trimming: 8 bases; junction bases outside the gene matches: 10.

The sample holds a few counts of this clonotype. V usage is TRBV7-2 and J usage is TRBJ1-2, with a weak D call TRBD1 (6 bases). Germline V lookup: CDR1 SGHTA, CDR2 FQGNSA. Trimming took off 5 bases at V and 14 bases at J, with 21 bases between the two ends. CDR3 length: 13 amino acids. The CDR3 loop is CASSPTGQGSTTF. The CDR3 DNA follows: TGTGCCAGCAGCCCAACGGGACAAGGGTCTACTACCTTC.